This paragraph reports one T cell receptor (beta chain). Its antigen is undetermined. From the reads, TCRdb called clonotypes with MiXCR, one entry per CDR3 protein. The sample shows about 770,000 distinct CDR3 sequences, about 28% of them seen only once. The CDR3 has 15 residues. Germline V CDR1 and CDR2: MNHNY, SVGAGI (reference sequence). Trimming cost V 8 bases and J 4 bases, with 18 bases left between them. This entry belongs to a study of T cell repertoires in cytomegalovirus infection. This TCR came from a human donor in good health (CMV status not recorded). Some clones in this sample may be carry-over from other donors' samples. The sample consisted of cultured CD8+ T cells from PBMCs, taken from culture after CMV antigen stimulation. This chain links TRBV6-6 with TRBJ2-1; tentatively, D is TRBD1 (6 bases). The CDR3 sequence: CASGRARGSYNEQFF. In DNA, the CDR3 is TGTGCCAGCGGGCGGGCTAGGGGGTCATACAATGAGCAGTTCTTC.